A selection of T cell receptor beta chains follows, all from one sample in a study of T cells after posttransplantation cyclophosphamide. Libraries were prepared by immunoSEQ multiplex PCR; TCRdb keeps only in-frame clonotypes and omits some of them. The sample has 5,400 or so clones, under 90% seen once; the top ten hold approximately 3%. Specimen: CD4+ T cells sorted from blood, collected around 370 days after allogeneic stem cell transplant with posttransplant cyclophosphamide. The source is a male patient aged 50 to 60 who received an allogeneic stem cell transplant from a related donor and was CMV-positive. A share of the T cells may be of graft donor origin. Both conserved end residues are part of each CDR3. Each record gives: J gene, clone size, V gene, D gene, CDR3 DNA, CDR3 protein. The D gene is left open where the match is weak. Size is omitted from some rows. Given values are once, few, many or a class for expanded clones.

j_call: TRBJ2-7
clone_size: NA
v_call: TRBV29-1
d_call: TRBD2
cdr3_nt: TGCAGCGTTGGATCTAGCGGACCTTCCTACGAGCAGTACTTC
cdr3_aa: CSVGSSGPSYEQYF

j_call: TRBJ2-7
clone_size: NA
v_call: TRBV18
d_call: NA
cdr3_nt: TGTGCCAGCTCACCACAGAACGGTGTCTACGAGCAGTACTTC
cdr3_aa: CASSPQNGVYEQYF

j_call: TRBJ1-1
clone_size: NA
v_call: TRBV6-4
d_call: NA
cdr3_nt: TGTGCCAGCAGCAGGGAAGAGAACACTGAAGCTTTCTTT
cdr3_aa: CASSREENTEAFF

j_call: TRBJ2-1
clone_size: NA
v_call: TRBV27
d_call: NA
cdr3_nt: TGTGCCAGCAGTTTTCAAGCGGAGGTGTCCCTAGAGCAGTTCTTC
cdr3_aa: CASSFQAEVSLEQFF

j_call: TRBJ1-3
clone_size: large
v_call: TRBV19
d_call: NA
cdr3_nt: TGTGCCGGGTTGGACACGAGCAGAAACACCATATATTTT
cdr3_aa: CAGLDTSRNTIYF

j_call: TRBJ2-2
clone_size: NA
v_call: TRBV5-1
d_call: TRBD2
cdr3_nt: TGCGCCAGCAGCTCGGGACTAGCGGGTGTCACCGGGGAGCTGTTTTTT
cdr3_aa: CASSSGLAGVTGELFF

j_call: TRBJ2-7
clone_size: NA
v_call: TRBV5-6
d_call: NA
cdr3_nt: TGTGCCAGCAGCTTGGGTCGCGAGCAGTACTTC
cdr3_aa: CASSLGREQYF

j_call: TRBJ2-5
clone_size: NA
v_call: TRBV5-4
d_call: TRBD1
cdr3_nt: TGTGCCAGCAGCCGGACAGGGGCGGGGGAGACCCAGTACTTC
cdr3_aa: CASSRTGAGETQYF

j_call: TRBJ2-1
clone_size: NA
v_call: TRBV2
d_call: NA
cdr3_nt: TGTGCCACCGCATGGACGGGGAGCTCCTACAATGAGCAGTTCTTC
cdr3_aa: CATAWTGSSYNEQFF

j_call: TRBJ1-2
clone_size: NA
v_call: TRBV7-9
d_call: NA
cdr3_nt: TGTGCCAGCAGCTTAGCCCTACTCGACAGGACTGGCTACACCTTC
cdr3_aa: CASSLALLDRTGYTF

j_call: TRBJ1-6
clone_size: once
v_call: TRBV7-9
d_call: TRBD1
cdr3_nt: TGTGCCAGCTGCGGACAGGGCAATTCACCCCTCCACTTT
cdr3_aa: CASCGQGNSPLHF

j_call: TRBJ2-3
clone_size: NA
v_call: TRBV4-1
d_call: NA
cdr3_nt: TGCGCCAGCAGCCGAGGTAGCACAGATACGCAGTATTTT
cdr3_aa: CASSRGSTDTQYF

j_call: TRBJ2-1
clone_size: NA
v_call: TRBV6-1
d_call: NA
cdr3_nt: TGTGCCAGCAGTCGTACTAGAGGGGGTTCCAATGAGCAGTTCTTC
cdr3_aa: CASSRTRGGSNEQFF

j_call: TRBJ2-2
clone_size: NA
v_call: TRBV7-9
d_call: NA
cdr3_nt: TGTGCCAGCAGACCGAAGGGGATTGGTAGCGGGGAGCTGTTTTTT
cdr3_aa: CASRPKGIGSGELFF

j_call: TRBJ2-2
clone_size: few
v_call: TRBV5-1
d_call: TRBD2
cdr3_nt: TGCGCCAGCAGCTTTCCTAGCGGGAGGGCGAACACCGGGGAGCTGTTTTTT
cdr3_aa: CASSFPSGRANTGELFF

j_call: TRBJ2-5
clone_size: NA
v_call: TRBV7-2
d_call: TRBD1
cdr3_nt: TGTGCCAGCAGTTCAGGGCGCACACAGGGGGTCCGAGAGACCCAGTACTTC
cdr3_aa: CASSSGRTQGVRETQYF

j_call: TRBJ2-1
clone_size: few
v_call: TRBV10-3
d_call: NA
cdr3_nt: TGTGCCATCAAGTCGGCGAGCGATGAGCAGTTCTTC
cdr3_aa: CAIKSASDEQFF

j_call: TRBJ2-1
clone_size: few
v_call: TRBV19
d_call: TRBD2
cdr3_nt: TGTGCCAGTAGTATTGACGGCGGGGGGGGGTATGAGCAGTTCTTC
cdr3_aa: CASSIDGGGGYEQFF